The 22 T cell receptor beta chains reported below all come from one sample, sequenced in a study of cytomegalovirus exposure and HLA in healthy donors (dated 2017 in TCRdb). The receptor library was made with the immunoSEQ multiplex PCR assay. The multiplex PCR relied on a mix of 60 forward primers for TCR Vbeta segments and 13 reverse primers for TCR Jbeta segments. The source is immuneACCESS, and TCRdb retained only in-frame sequences with V and J called. Part of the clones is not carried over; for the studies checked, unresolved V genes explain less than half of this, and the remainder is unexplained. Across this sample there are fewer than 200,000 clones, with about 13% seen only once. The ten most abundant clones make up 7.8% of the sample. Sequences were obtained from PBMCs. The source of these receptors is a man aged 45 to 65 in good health and CMV-seropositive.

The chain has TRBV7-8 and TRBJ1-1; D gene unclear. Trimming left V 4 bases short and J 11 bases short, with 14 bases between. The CDR3 length is 12 residues. CDR1 is SGHVS, CDR2 FQNEAQ, per germline. The CDR3 loop reads CASSSRSPFAFF. The CDR3 DNA reads TGTGCCAGCAGCTCCCGGTCTCCATTTGCTTTCTTT. The whole variable domain, filled in from reference TRBV7-8 and TRBJ1-1, reads GAGVSQSPRYKVAKRGQDVALRCDPISGHVSLFWYQQALGQGPEFLTYFQNEAQLDKSGLPSDRFFAERPEGSVSTLKIQRTQQEDSAVYLCASSSRSPFAFFGQGTRLTVV.

This clone was observed a handful of times. The chain is built from TRBV5-1 and TRBJ1-1; D possibly corresponds to TRBD1 (5 bases). Trimming took off 2 bases at V and 13 bases at J, with 15 bases between the two ends. The CDR3 is made up of 12 amino acids. Germline lookup yields CDR1 SGHRS and CDR2 YFSETQ. CDR3 sequence: CASSFAREHFFF. As DNA, the CDR3 is TGCGCCAGCAGCTTTGCCAGGGAACACTTTTTCTTT.

V usage is TRBV18 and J usage is TRBJ2-3, with D possibly being TRBD1 (6 bases). Germline lookup yields CDR1 KGHSH and CDR2 LQKENI. This CDR3 is built from 16 residues. The V gene lost 2 bases and the J gene lost 2 bases, with 14 bases spanning the gap. DNA of the CDR3: TGTGCCAGCTCACCAGACAGGAGCTTACTCACAGATACGCAGTATTTT. Translating gives CASSPDRSLLTDTQYF.

This clone was found a few times. V and J are TRBV4-2 and TRBJ2-1, with 9 bases lining up with TRBD2. Germline V lookup: CDR1 LGHNA, CDR2 YNFKEQ. The CDR3 totals 18 residues. After removal of 1 base from V and 2 bases from J, the junction contained 9 bases not matched to a gene. The CDR3 DNA reads as TGTGCCAGCAGCCAAGCTGCCAGCGGGGGGTTGCCCTACAATGAGCAGTTCTTC. This gives the protein CASSQAASGGLPYNEQFF.

This clone was seen a handful of times. The gene calls are TRBV7-2 and TRBJ1-1; no firm D call. This CDR3 has 14 residues. V shed 3 bases and J shed 0 bases, with 8 bases lying between them. CDR1 and CDR2 from the germline V gene are SGHTA and FQGNSA. As DNA, the CDR3 is TGTGCCAGCAGCTTTGTGGCGGTGAACACTGAAGCTTTCTTT. Translation: CASSFVAVNTEAFF.

A few counts support this clone. The chain is built from TRBV25-1 and TRBJ2-5; a weak D match, TRBD1 (5 bases). V lost 1 base, J lost 0 bases, and 9 bases lay in between. Germline V CDR1 and CDR2: MGHDK, SYGVNS. The CDR3 runs to 15 residues. The CDR3 sequence is CASSEFQGNQETQYF. Here the CDR3 DNA reads TGTGCCAGCAGTGAATTTCAGGGTAACCAAGAGACCCAGTACTTC.

The chain has TRBV6-1 and TRBJ2-3; 7 bases line up with TRBD1. With V trimmed by 1 base and J by 5 bases, 9 bases remained unmatched. Germline CDR1 and CDR2: MNHNS and SASEGT. This CDR3 spans 16 amino acids. The CDR3 DNA sequence: TGTGCCAGCAGTGAAGATCTTTCCGGGACAGTAGATACGCAGTATTTT. Protein: CASSEDLSGTVDTQYF.

This clone has only a few counts. Other nucleotide sequences in the sample specify the same CDR3. The rearrangement uses TRBV19 and TRBJ1-5; D not certain. The length of the CDR3 is 13 residues. The V and J ends lost 2 bases and 1 base respectively, with 3 bases between them. Germline V CDR1 and CDR2: LNHDA, SQIVND (reference sequence). CDR3 sequence: CASSISSNQPQHF. The CDR3 coding sequence is TGTGCCAGTAGTATAAGCAGCAATCAGCCCCAGCATTTT.

This rearrangement joins TRBV11-3 to TRBJ1-2, with 8 nucleotides matching TRBD1. CDR3 length: 17 residues. Trimming took 4 bases from V and 3 from J; bases not matched to a gene: 13. Germline-derived CDR1 and CDR2 are SGHNT and YENEEA. The chain's CDR3 is CASSSPGTGLGYYGYTF. The CDR3 DNA sequence: TGTGCCAGCAGCTCGCCCGGGACAGGACTGGGCTACTATGGCTACACCTTC.

This clone came up a few times. This chain links TRBV29-1 with TRBJ1-1, with TRBD1 matching over 7 bases. Germline-derived CDR1 and CDR2 are SQVTM and ANQGSEA. The CDR3 consists of 11 residues. J lost 6 bases, V lost 6 bases, and 4 bases had no gene match. The CDR3 DNA reads TGCAGCGTAGACAGGGACGCTGAAGCTTTCTTT. Translated, it gives CSVDRDAEAFF.

This clone was seen more than once but under ten times. V usage is TRBV7-9 and J usage is TRBJ1-1; a possible D gene is TRBD1 (6 bases). The V gene lost 8 bases and the J gene lost 4 bases, with 11 bases spanning the gap. Germline V gene sequence: CDR1 SEHNR, CDR2 FQNEAQ (reference sequence). This CDR3 is built from 12 residues. The CDR3 DNA sequence: TGTGCCAGCCGAATAGGGGGCACTGAAGCTTTCTTT. Its protein is CASRIGGTEAFF.

This clone was detected a few times. This chain joins TRBV27 and TRBJ2-3, with 13 nucleotides matching TRBD2. CDR1 and CDR2 from the germline V gene are MNHEY and SMNVEV (reference sequence). CDR3 length equals 20 residues. Trimming took 5 bases from V and 0 from J; bases not matched to a gene: 14. The CDR3 loop reads CASSHQSWTSGGSSTDTQYF. The CDR3 nucleotides are TGTGCCAGCAGTCACCAGAGTTGGACTAGCGGGGGTTCTAGCACAGATACGCAGTATTTT.

This clone was detected only a few times. The chain recombines TRBV5-1 with TRBJ2-1; 8 bases map to TRBD2. The V gene end was trimmed by 3 bases and the J gene end by 6 bases; junction bases not matched to a gene: 11. CDR1 is SGHRS and CDR2 is YFSETQ in the germline V gene. The CDR3 runs 16 residues. CDR3 region: CASSSTGTSYLNEQFF. The CDR3 DNA reads TGCGCCAGCAGCTCAACCGGGACTAGTTACCTCAATGAGCAGTTCTTC. Together with reference TRBV5-1 and TRBJ2-1, the CDR3 gives the full variable domain: KAGVTQTPRYLIKTRGQQVTLSCSPISGHRSVSWYQQTPGQGLQFLFEYFSETQRNKGNFPGRFSGRQFSNSRSEMNVSTLELGDSALYLCASSSTGTSYLNEQFFGPGTRLTVL.

The J gene is TRBJ2-7, the V gene TRBV19; 7 positions match TRBD1. This CDR3 comprises 13 residues. Germline loops: CDR1 LNHDA, CDR2 SQIVND (reference sequence). V trimming: 1 base; J trimming: 6 bases; junction bases outside the gene matches: 3. The CDR3 is CASSIVGQSEQYF. For the CDR3, the DNA is TGTGCCAGTAGTATAGTGGGACAGTCCGAGCAGTACTTC.

This clone was detected a few times. The chain joins TRBV5-6 to TRBJ2-5; TRBD2 matches 8 bases. This CDR3 contains 13 residues. J gave up 5 bases and V 4 bases, and 4 bases lay outside the gene matches. Germline V lookup: CDR1 SGHDT, CDR2 YYEEEE. This chain's CDR3 is CASSTRGGETQYF. The CDR3 DNA reads TGTGCCAGCAGCACCCGGGGGGGCGAGACCCAGTACTTC.

This sequence joins TRBV7-6 and TRBJ2-5, with 10 bases fitting TRBD1. CDR1 and CDR2 (germline): SGHVS, FNYEAQ. The V segment lost 5 bases and the J segment 3 bases; nucleotides outside the gene matches: 6. The CDR3 length is 15 residues. CDR3: CASSTLGQGEETQYF. DNA for the CDR3: TGTGCCAGCAGCACGCTAGGACAGGGGGAAGAGACCCAGTACTTC.

A few counts support this clone. The chain employs TRBV11-2 and TRBJ2-1; 7 bases agree with TRBD1. CDR1 SGHAT and CDR2 FQNNGV come from the germline V gene. The CDR3 is made up of 14 amino acids. The V gene end was trimmed by 3 bases and the J gene end by 14 bases; junction bases not matched to a gene: 13. CDR3: CASSLGQNYRGKFF. CDR3 DNA: TGTGCCAGCAGCTTGGGACAGAACTATAGGGGAAAGTTCTTC. The variable domain in full, completed from reference TRBV11-2 and TRBJ2-1, reads EAGVAQSPRYKIIEKRQSVAFWCNPISGHATLYWYQQILGQGPKLLIQFQNNGVVDDSQLPKDRFSAERLKGVDSTLKIQPAKLEDSAVYLCASSLGQNYRGKFFGPGTRLTVL.

The chain employs TRBV19 and TRBJ2-7; unclear D gene. From germline, CDR1 is LNHDA and CDR2 SQIVND (reference sequence). The CDR3 sequence is 14 residues long. Trimming took off 5 bases at V and 2 bases at J, with 13 bases between the two ends. CDR3 nucleotides: TGTGCCAGTAGTTCGCACTTGTCTACCTACGAGCAGTACTTC. Its protein product is CASSSHLSTYEQYF. Variable domain in full (rest from reference TRBV19 and TRBJ2-7): DGGITQSPKYLFRKEGQNVTLSCEQNLNHDAMYWYRQDPGQGLRLIYYSQIVNDFQKGDIAEGYSVSREKKESFPLTVTSAQKNPTAFYLCASSSHLSTYEQYFGPGTRLTVT.

This chain uses TRBV11-2 with TRBJ2-3; 9 nucleotides match TRBD2. The CDR3 is 14 residues long. J was trimmed by 5 bases and V by 5 bases; bases with no gene match: 5. Germline values: CDR1 SGHAT, CDR2 FQNNGV. The DNA of the CDR3 is TGTGCCAGCAGCCCCGCGGGGGGGAAAGATACGCAGTATTTT. Protein product: CASSPAGGKDTQYF.

The rearrangement uses TRBV4-2 and TRBJ2-7; 7 bases align to TRBD2. Trimming took 0 bases from V and 0 from J; bases not matched to a gene: 5. This CDR3 spans 16 amino acids. Germline V CDR1 and CDR2: LGHNA, YNFKEQ. Here the CDR3 reads CASSQDMAGVSYEQYF. The CDR3 DNA reads as TGTGCCAGCAGCCAAGATATGGCGGGGGTCTCCTACGAGCAGTACTTC.

This clone was seen a few times. The genes are TRBV9 and TRBJ2-7, with 7 positions matching TRBD2. CDR3 size: 14 residues. Germline-derived CDR1 and CDR2 are SGDLS and YYNGEE. V trimming: 2 bases; J trimming: 1 base; junction bases outside the gene matches: 3. The CDR3 DNA reads as TGTGCCAGCAGCGTTAACGGGGGGTCCTACGAGCAGTACTTC. Its protein is CASSVNGGSYEQYF.

This clone occurred a few times. V usage is TRBV14 and J usage is TRBJ1-1; a possible D gene is TRBD1 (6 bases). Trimming stripped 0 bases from V and 4 bases from J, with 15 bases between. The CDR3 length is 16 residues. In germline, CDR1 is SGHDN, CDR2 FVKESK. In DNA, the CDR3 is TGTGCCAGCAGCCAAGATTTCGGGGGGCATGGCACTGAAGCTTTCTTT. It specifies CASSQDFGGHGTEAFF.